One sample yielded the 5 T cell receptor beta chains listed below, sequenced in a study of shared clonotypes between healthy human individuals. Naive CD8 isolation took CD45RO-negative cells positively selected for CCR7 and excluded terminally differentiated effector memory CD45RA+ cells. The data were produced by immunoSEQ multiplex PCR, yet TCRdb's version contains in-frame clones alone and is incomplete. This sample carries over 800,000 clones, 80% to 95% of them seen once, and the ten largest clones take under 30%. Input material: naive CD8+ T cells sorted from blood. These receptors were collected from a man between 25 and 39 years old in good health.

The chain is built from TRBV14 and TRBJ2-1, with no clear D. The CDR3 length is 14 residues. V was trimmed by 1 base and J by 6 bases, leaving 10 bases between them. Germline V gene lookup returns CDR1 SGHDN and CDR2 FVKESK. Written as DNA, the CDR3 is TGTGCCAGCAGCCAAGTTAACTCCCGCAATGAGCAGTTCTTC. It specifies CASSQVNSRNEQFF. The full variable domain, rest sourced from reference TRBV14 and TRBJ2-1, is EAGVTQFPSHSVIEKGQTVTLRCDPISGHDNLYWYRRVMGKEIKFLLHFVKESKQDESGMPNNRFLAERTGGTYSTLKVQPAELEDSGVYFCASSQVNSRNEQFFGPGTRLTVL.

This chain connects TRBV28 to TRBJ2-5; D is ambiguous. V dropped 6 bases and J dropped 1 base, with 24 bases sitting between them. CDR3 length: 18 residues. Per the germline V gene, CDR1 is MDHEN and CDR2 is SYDVKM. CDR3 amino acids: CASSPLSSALNTQETQYF. The CDR3, as DNA: TGTGCCAGCAGCCCCCTTTCCAGCGCCCTGAATACCCAAGAGACCCAGTACTTC.

V and J are TRBV7-9 and TRBJ1-2, with TRBD1 matching over 10 bases. The CDR3 length is 15 residues. V gave up 0 bases and J gave up 3 bases; unmatched junction bases: 1. In germline, CDR1 is SEHNR, CDR2 FQNEAQ (reference sequence). The CDR3: CASSLAGQGDYGYTF. The CDR3 bases are TGTGCCAGCAGCTTAGCCGGACAGGGGGACTATGGCTACACCTTC.

This clone appeared a single time. V usage is TRBV29-1 and J usage is TRBJ2-2, with D possibly being TRBD1 (6 bases). This CDR3 is 14 amino acids long. Per germline, CDR1 SQVTM and CDR2 ANQGSEA. Trimming took 5 bases from V and 5 from J, leaving 15 bases between them. CDR3 region: CSVSRQGRTGELFF. The CDR3 nucleotides read TGCAGCGTTTCCAGGCAGGGGCGAACCGGGGAGCTGTTTTTT.

This sequence joins TRBV6-4 and TRBJ2-7; 8 positions match TRBD1. Looked up from germline, CDR1 is MRHNA and CDR2 is SNTAGT. This CDR3 is built from 15 residues. With V trimmed by 2 bases and J by 5 bases, 8 bases remained unmatched. Here the CDR3 reads CASSDPWTGFNEQYF. CDR3 sequence (DNA): TGTGCCAGCAGTGACCCCTGGACAGGGTTCAACGAGCAGTACTTC.